These 10 T cell receptor beta chains were sequenced from one sample in a study of shared clonotypes between healthy human individuals. The method was immunoSEQ multiplex PCR; TCRdb's version includes in-frame clones alone and lacks a portion of them. The table has some 2.1 million clones, roughly 95% seen once. The specimen was naive CD4+ T cells sorted from blood. Subset denoted: CD45RA+ positively selected. Receptor source: a man between 18 and 35 years old in good health.

V and J are TRBV6-5 and TRBJ1-4, with 9 nucleotides matching TRBD1. J gave up 11 bases and V 0 bases, and 10 bases lay outside the gene matches. Germline V gene data show CDR1 as MNHEY and CDR2 as SVGAGI. CDR3 size: 16 residues. The CDR3 reads CASSYSYLGQGHKLFF. The CDR3, as DNA: TGTGCCAGCAGTTACTCGTATTTGGGACAGGGCCACAAACTGTTTTTT.

J is TRBJ2-2 and V is TRBV30; D ambiguous. The length of the CDR3 is 15 residues. V lost 4 bases and J 3 bases, leaving 15 bases between the germline ends. CDR1 GTSNPN and CDR2 SVGIG come from the germline V gene (reference sequence). The DNA of the CDR3 is TGTGCCTGGACCGGTCGGGCGTCCTACACCGGGGAGCTGTTTTTT. It encodes CAWTGRASYTGELFF.

The rearrangement uses TRBV18 and TRBJ2-7; D ambiguous. The CDR3 covers 13 residues. Germline V gene lookup returns CDR1 KGHSH and CDR2 LQKENI. With 5 bases removed from V and 2 bases from J, the gap between germline ends came to 10 bases. CDR3 nucleotide sequence: TGTGCCAGCTCAATGCAGGATGCCTACGAGCAGTACTTC. Translating gives CASSMQDAYEQYF.

The chain combines TRBV7-9 with TRBJ2-7; D remains unclear. Germline V lookup: CDR1 SEHNR, CDR2 FQNEAQ (reference sequence). The V end was cut by 7 bases, the J end by 0 bases, with 16 bases between. This CDR3 spans 15 amino acids. The CDR3 reads CASTSSGGNSYEQYF. The CDR3 region has the DNA TGTGCCAGCACCTCCTCGGGCGGCAACTCCTACGAGCAGTACTTC.

CDR3 protein: CASSPHSATNEKLFF. The CDR3 DNA is TGTGCCAGCAGCCCCCACTCTGCAACTAATGAAAAACTGTTTTTT. The genes are TRBV9 and TRBJ1-4; D uncertain. Germline values: CDR1 SGDLS, CDR2 YYNGEE. This CDR3 region has 15 residues. Trimming took off 4 bases at V and 0 bases at J, with 10 bases between the two ends.

The chain is built from TRBV2 and TRBJ1-1; D may be TRBD1 (5 bases). From germline, CDR1 is SNHLY and CDR2 FYNNEI. The CDR3 consists of 17 residues. Trimming stripped 4 bases from V and 3 bases from J, with 21 bases between. DNA of the CDR3: TGTGCCAGCAGTGTAACGGACACCCTCGGTGGGGACACTGAAGCTTTCTTT. It translates to CASSVTDTLGGDTEAFF.

This chain uses TRBV5-6 with TRBJ2-3; D is perhaps TRBD2 (7 bases). Germline CDR1 and CDR2: SGHDT and YYEEEE. V was shortened by 3 bases and J by 5 bases, with 19 bases between the two germline ends. CDR3 size: 16 residues. The CDR3 loop reads CASSSQLRGARDTQYF. The CDR3 DNA follows: TGTGCCAGCAGCTCACAATTACGGGGGGCGAGAGATACGCAGTATTTT.

This clone occurred once. The sample contains more than one DNA sequence encoding this CDR3. The chain combines TRBV5-4 with TRBJ2-3; 7 positions match TRBD2. With V trimmed by 0 bases and J by 3 bases, 4 bases remained unmatched. Germline-derived CDR1 and CDR2 are SGHNT and YYREEE (reference sequence). The length of the CDR3 is 15 residues. CDR3 DNA sequence: TGTGCCAGCAGCTTGGGGGGCGGGAGTACAGATACGCAGTATTTT. This translates into CASSLGGGSTDTQYF.

The genes are TRBV13 and TRBJ2-1; D is possibly TRBD2 (5 bases). Trimming left V 5 bases short and J 0 bases short, with 14 bases between. Germline CDR1 reads PRHDT; CDR2 reads FYEKMQ (reference sequence). This CDR3 comprises 16 residues. The CDR3 is CASSVTSGSSYNEQFF. CDR3 DNA sequence: TGTGCCAGCAGCGTTACTTCGGGGAGCTCCTACAATGAGCAGTTCTTC.

The CDR3 bases are TGTGCCATCAGAGAGACAGGGGCTGGCTATGGCTACACCTTC. The encoded protein is CAIRETGAGYGYTF. This sequence joins TRBV10-3 and TRBJ1-2; 8 bases line up with TRBD1. CDR1 is ENHRY, CDR2 SYGVKD, per germline. The junction had 7 bases not matched to a gene; V was cut back by 6 bases and J by 4 bases. The CDR3 consists of 14 residues.